A selection of T cell receptor beta chains follows, all from one sample in a study of response to subunit inactivated influenza vaccine. A single record per CDR3 protein comes from TCRdb applying MiXCR to the RT-PCR reads. The sample has 500,000 to 600,000 distinct CDR3 sequences; approximately 15% are singletons. Sequences were derived from PBMCs from blood, sampled 11 to 12 days after vaccination. The receptor source for this set is a man aged 45-65 years who received an inactivated influenza vaccine. The CDR3 runs from the conserved cysteine through the conserved F or W. The order of the fields is D gene, J gene, clone size, V gene, CDR3 protein, CDR3 DNA. The D gene is left open where the match is weak. Rows may omit the clone size; those that give it use once, few, many or a size class.

TRBD2	TRBJ2-1	NA	TRBV20-1	CSARTSGGTSSYNEQFF	TGCAGTGCTAGAACTAGCGGGGGCACGAGCTCCTACAATGAGCAGTTCTTC
NA	TRBJ2-7	NA	TRBV7-6	CASSPEVGSYEQYF	TGTGCCAGCAGCCCCGAAGTTGGCTCCTACGAGCAGTACTTC
NA	TRBJ1-2	few	TRBV12-3/TRBV12-4	CASSPQGLGNYGYTF	TGTGCCAGCAGTCCGCAGGGATTGGGTAACTATGGCTACACCTTC
NA	TRBJ1-1	NA	TRBV5-5	CASSWEFGANTEAFF	TGTGCCAGCAGCTGGGAATTCGGGGCAAACACTGAAGCTTTCTTT
TRBD2	TRBJ2-1	NA	TRBV7-9	CASSRLSGSSYNEQFF	TGTGCCAGCAGCCGACTTAGCGGGAGCTCCTACAATGAGCAGTTCTTC
NA	TRBJ2-5	NA	TRBV10-3	CAISEGQETQYF	TGTGCCATCAGCGAGGGCCAAGAGACCCAGTACTTC
NA	TRBJ2-1	many	TRBV25-1	CASSVYENEQFF	TGTGCCAGCAGTGTATATGAAAATGAGCAGTTCTTC
TRBD2	TRBJ2-1	few	TRBV12-3/TRBV12-4	CASSFNPAGGSSYNEQFF	TGTGCCAGCAGTTTTAATCCAGCGGGGGGCAGCTCCTACAATGAGCAGTTCTTC
NA	TRBJ2-5	NA	TRBV6-5	CASSYSASGETQYF	TGTGCCAGCAGTTACTCGGCCAGCGGAGAGACCCAGTACTTC
NA	TRBJ2-3	many	TRBV20-1	CSARDSRGASGDTQYF	TGCAGTGCTAGAGATTCACGGGGGGCTTCCGGAGATACGCAGTATTTT
NA	TRBJ2-1	NA	TRBV3-1	CASSRGTRGSYNEQFF	TGTGCCAGCAGCCGGGGGACCCGCGGGTCCTACAATGAGCAGTTCTTC
NA	TRBJ2-7	few	TRBV10-3	CAISVRAESYEQYF	TGTGCCATCAGTGTCAGGGCTGAGTCCTACGAGCAGTACTTC
TRBD1	TRBJ2-3	NA	TRBV12-3/TRBV12-4	CASLPRGLGDTQYF	TGTGCCAGCCTCCCGAGGGGGCTCGGAGATACGCAGTATTTT
NA	TRBJ2-1	few	TRBV7-8	CASSLGSLKGNEQFF	TGTGCCAGCAGCTTAGGGTCTCTGAAGGGGAATGAGCAGTTCTTC
TRBD2	TRBJ2-1	NA	TRBV5-1	CASSFTSGSAYNEQFF	TGCGCCAGCAGCTTTACTAGCGGGAGCGCCTACAATGAGCAGTTCTTC
NA	TRBJ2-5	NA	TRBV6-1	CASSPPGFQETQYF	TGTGCCAGCAGTCCTCCAGGGTTCCAAGAGACCCAGTACTTC
NA	TRBJ2-2	NA	TRBV7-8	CASSTGQSGELFF	TGTGCCAGCAGCACCGGACAGTCCGGGGAGCTGTTTTTT
NA	TRBJ2-7	NA	TRBV7-2	CASSPRASSSYEQYF	TGTGCCAGCAGCCCTCGCGCCAGTAGCTCCTACGAGCAGTACTTC
NA	TRBJ1-5	NA	TRBV6-2/TRBV6-3	CASSPGWPQHF	TGTGCCAGCAGTCCGGGTTGGCCCCAGCATTTT
NA	TRBJ2-3	many	TRBV12-3/TRBV12-4	CASTLETRRTDTQYF	TGTGCCAGCACCCTAGAGACCCGCCGAACAGATACGCAGTATTTT
TRBD1	TRBJ2-4	NA	TRBV4-1	CASSQEPRGRNIQYF	TGCGCCAGCAGCCAAGAGCCCAGGGGGCGTAACATTCAGTACTTC
TRBD1	TRBJ2-2	few	TRBV5-1	CASSYTGQGRTGELFF	TGCGCCAGCAGCTATACGGGACAGGGTCGAACCGGGGAGCTGTTTTTT
TRBD1	TRBJ2-2	NA	TRBV20-1	CSARTGTGGTGELFF	TGCAGTGCTAGAACCGGGACAGGGGGAACCGGGGAGCTGTTTTTT
TRBD1	TRBJ2-5	NA	TRBV18	CASSPRGQGEMETQYF	TGTGCCAGCTCACCACGCGGACAGGGGGAGATGGAGACCCAGTACTTC
NA	TRBJ2-1	NA	TRBV10-3	CATQAGTVNNEQFF	TGTGCCACCCAAGCAGGGACGGTCAACAATGAGCAGTTCTTC
TRBD1	TRBJ1-6	NA	TRBV13	CASRRQGSNSPLHF	TGTGCCAGCAGAAGACAGGGGTCTAATTCACCCCTCCACTTT
NA	TRBJ2-7	NA	TRBV6-1	CASSGWTVEQYF	TGTGCCAGCAGTGGATGGACGGTGGAGCAGTACTTC